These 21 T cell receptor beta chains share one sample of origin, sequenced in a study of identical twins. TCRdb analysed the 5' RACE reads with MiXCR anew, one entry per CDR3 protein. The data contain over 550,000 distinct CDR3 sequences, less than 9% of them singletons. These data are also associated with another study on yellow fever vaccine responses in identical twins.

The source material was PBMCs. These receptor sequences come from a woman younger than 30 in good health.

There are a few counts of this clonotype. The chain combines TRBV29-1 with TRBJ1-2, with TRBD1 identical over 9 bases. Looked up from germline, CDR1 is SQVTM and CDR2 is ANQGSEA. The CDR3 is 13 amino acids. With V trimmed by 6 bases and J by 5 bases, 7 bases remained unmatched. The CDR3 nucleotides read TGCAGCGTCCCCGGGACAGGGAGATATGGCTACACCTTC. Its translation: CSVPGTGRYGYTF.

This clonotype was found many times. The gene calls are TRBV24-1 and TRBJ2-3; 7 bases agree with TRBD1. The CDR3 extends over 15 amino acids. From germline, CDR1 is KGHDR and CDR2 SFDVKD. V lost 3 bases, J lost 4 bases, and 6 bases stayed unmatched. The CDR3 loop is CATSDRQGPADTQYF. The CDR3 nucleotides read TGTGCCACCAGTGATCGACAGGGTCCGGCAGATACGCAGTATTTT.

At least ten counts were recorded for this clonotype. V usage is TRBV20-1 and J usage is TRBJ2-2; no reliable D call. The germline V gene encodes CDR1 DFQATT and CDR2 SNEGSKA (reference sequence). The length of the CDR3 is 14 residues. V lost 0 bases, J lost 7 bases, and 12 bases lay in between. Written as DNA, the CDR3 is TGCAGTGCTAGAGATTGGGCCAGAAGCGGGGAGCTGTTTTTT. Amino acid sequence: CSARDWARSGELFF.

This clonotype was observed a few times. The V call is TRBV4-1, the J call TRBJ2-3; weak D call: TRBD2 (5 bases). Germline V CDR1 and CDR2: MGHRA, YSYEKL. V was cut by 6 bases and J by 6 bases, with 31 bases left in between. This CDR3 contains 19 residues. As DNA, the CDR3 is TGCGCCAGCAGAAATCACCCACCCACCAGAGGCCAAACGGGGGATACGCAGTATTTT. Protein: CASRNHPPTRGQTGDTQYF.

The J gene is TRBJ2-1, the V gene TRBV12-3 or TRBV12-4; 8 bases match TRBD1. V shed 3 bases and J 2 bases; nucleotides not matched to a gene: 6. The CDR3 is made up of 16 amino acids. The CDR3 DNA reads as TGTGCCAGCAGTTTTCCGGACAGGGTCACCTACAATGAGCAGTTCTTC. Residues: CASSFPDRVTYNEQFF.

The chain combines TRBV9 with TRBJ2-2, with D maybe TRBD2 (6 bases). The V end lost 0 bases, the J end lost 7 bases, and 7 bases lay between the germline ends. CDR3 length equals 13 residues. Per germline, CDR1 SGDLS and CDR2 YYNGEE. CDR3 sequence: CASSVAGDGELFF. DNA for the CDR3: TGTGCCAGCAGCGTAGCGGGGGACGGGGAGCTGTTTTTT.

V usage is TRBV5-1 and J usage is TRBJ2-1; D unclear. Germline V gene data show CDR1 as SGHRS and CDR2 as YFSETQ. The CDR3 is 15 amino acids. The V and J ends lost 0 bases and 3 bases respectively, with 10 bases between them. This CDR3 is CASSLDSYRYNEQFF. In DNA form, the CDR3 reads TGCGCCAGCAGCTTGGACAGCTATCGCTACAATGAGCAGTTCTTC. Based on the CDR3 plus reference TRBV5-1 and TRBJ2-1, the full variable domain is KAGVTQTPRYLIKTRGQQVTLSCSPISGHRSVSWYQQTPGQGLQFLFEYFSETQRNKGNFPGRFSGRQFSNSRSEMNVSTLELGDSALYLCASSLDSYRYNEQFFGPGTRLTVL.

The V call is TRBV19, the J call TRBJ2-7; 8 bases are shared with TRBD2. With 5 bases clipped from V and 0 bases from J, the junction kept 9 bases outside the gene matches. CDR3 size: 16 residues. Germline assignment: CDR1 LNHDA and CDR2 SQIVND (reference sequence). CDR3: CASSLPGGGSSYEQYF. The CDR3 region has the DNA TGTGCCAGTAGTCTACCCGGGGGGGGGTCCTCCTACGAGCAGTACTTC.

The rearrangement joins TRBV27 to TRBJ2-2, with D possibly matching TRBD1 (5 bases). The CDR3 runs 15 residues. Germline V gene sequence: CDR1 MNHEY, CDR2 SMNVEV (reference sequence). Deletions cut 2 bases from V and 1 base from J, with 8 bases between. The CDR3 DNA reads TGTGCCAGCAGTTTACACGGACAGAACACCGGGGAGCTGTTTTTT. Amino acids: CASSLHGQNTGELFF.

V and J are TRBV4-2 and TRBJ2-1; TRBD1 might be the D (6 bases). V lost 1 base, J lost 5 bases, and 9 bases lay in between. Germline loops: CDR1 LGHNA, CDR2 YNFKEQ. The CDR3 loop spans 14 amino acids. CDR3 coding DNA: TGTGCCAGCAGCCAAGTGGGACAAAACAATGAGCAGTTCTTC. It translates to CASSQVGQNNEQFF.

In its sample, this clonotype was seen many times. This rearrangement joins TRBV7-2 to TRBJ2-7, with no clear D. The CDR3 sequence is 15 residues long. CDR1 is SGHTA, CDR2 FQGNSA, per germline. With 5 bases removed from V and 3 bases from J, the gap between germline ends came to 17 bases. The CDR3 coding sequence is TGTGCCAGCAGCCAAGTCGGCAGTAACTTCTACGAGCAGTACTTC. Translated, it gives CASSQVGSNFYEQYF.

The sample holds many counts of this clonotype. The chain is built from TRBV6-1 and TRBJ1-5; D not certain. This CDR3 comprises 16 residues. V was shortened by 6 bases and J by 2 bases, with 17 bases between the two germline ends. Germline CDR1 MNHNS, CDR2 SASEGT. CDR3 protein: CASRQAGVLGNQPQHF. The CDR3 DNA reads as TGTGCCAGCAGACAAGCGGGAGTGTTGGGCAATCAGCCCCAGCATTTT.

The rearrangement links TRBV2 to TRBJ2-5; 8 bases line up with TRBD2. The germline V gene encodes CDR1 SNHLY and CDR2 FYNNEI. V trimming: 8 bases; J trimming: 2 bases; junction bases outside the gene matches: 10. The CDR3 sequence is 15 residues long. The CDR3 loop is CASSRGGGPQETQYF. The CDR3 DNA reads TGTGCCAGCTCAAGAGGCGGGGGGCCACAAGAGACCCAGTACTTC.

The CDR3 sequence: CATSGGGERNEQFF. DNA for the CDR3: TGTGCCACCAGTGGGGGAGGGGAAAGGAATGAGCAGTTCTTC. The V and J genes are TRBV24-1 and TRBJ2-1; 7 nucleotides agree with TRBD2. The V and J ends lost 5 bases and 7 bases, in that order; junction bases with no gene match: 7. Per the germline V gene, CDR1 is KGHDR and CDR2 is SFDVKD. There are 14 residues in the CDR3.

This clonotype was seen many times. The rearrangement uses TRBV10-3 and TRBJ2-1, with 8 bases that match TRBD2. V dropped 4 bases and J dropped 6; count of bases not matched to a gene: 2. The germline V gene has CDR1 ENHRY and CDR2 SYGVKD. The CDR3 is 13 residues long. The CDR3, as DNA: TGTGCCATCAGTGCGAGCGGGAGCAATGAGCAGTTCTTC. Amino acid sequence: CAISASGSNEQFF.

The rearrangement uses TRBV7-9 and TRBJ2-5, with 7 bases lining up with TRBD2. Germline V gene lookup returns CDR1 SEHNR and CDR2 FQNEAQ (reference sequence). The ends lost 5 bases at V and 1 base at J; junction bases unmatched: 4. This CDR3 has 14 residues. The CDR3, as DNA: TGTGCCAGCAGCGCTGGGACTATCCAAGAGACCCAGTACTTC. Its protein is CASSAGTIQETQYF.

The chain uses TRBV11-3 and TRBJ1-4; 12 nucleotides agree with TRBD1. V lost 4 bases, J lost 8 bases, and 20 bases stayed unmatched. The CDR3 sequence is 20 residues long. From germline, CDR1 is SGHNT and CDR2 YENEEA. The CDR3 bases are TGTGCCAGCAGCTGGGGCCGGGACAGGGGGCCCCTTAATCCCCGGGAAAAACTGTTTTTT. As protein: CASSWGRDRGPLNPREKLFF.

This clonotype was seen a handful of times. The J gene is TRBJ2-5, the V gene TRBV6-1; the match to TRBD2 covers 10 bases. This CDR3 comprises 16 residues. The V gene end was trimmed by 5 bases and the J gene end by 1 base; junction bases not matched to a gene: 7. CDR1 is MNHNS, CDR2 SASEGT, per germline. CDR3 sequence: CASSPASGGSQETQYF. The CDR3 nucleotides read TGTGCCAGCAGTCCCGCTAGCGGGGGTTCCCAAGAGACCCAGTACTTC.

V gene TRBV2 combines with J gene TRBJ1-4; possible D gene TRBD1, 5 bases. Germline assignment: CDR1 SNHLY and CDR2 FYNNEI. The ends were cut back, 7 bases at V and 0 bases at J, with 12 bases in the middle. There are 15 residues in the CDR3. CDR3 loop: CASKPGAATNEKLFF. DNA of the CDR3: TGTGCCAGCAAGCCCGGGGCAGCAACTAATGAAAAACTGTTTTTT.

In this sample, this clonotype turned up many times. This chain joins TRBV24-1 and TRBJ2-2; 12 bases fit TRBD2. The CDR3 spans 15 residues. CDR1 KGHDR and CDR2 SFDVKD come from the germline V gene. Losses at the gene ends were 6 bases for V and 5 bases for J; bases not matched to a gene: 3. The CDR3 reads CATSSGLAGTGELFF. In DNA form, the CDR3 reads TGTGCCACCAGTTCCGGACTAGCGGGGACCGGGGAGCTGTTTTTT.

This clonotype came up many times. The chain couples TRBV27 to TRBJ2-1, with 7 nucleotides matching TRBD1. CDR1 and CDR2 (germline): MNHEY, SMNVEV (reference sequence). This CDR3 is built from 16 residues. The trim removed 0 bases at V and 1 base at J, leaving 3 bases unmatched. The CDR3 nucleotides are TGTGCCAGCAGTTTATCGACAGGGTGGTCCTACAATGAGCAGTTCTTC. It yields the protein CASSLSTGWSYNEQFF.